This is a list of T cell receptor beta chains from one sample in a study of T cells in Graves' hyperthyroidism and ophthalmopathy. TCRdb passed the multiplex PCR reads through MiXCR, listing each CDR3 protein once. The data show a few hundred thousand distinct CDR3 sequences, approximately 44% seen once. Sequencing was done on a sample of peripheral blood or thyroid tissue (not recorded which). These receptors all come from a young woman with Graves' hyperthyroidism. The CDR3 runs from the conserved cysteine through the conserved F or W. Fields, in order: clone size, J gene, D gene, V gene, CDR3 protein, CDR3 DNA. The D gene is left open where the match is weak. A row's size may be missing; if present it is once, few, many or a size class.

clone_size: -
j_call: TRBJ2-7
d_call: -
v_call: TRBV29-1
cdr3_aa: CSPDRSYEQYF
cdr3_nt: TGCAGCCCAGACAGGTCCTACGAGCAGTACTTC

clone_size: many
j_call: TRBJ2-2
d_call: -
v_call: TRBV20-1
cdr3_aa: CSAWDTSDTGELFF
cdr3_nt: TGCAGTGCTTGGGACACCTCGGACACCGGGGAGCTGTTTTTT

clone_size: many
j_call: TRBJ1-2
d_call: -
v_call: TRBV19
cdr3_aa: CASSLMASGRLYGYTF
cdr3_nt: TGTGCCAGTAGTTTAATGGCCTCCGGAAGACTCTATGGCTACACCTTC

clone_size: many
j_call: TRBJ2-5
d_call: TRBD2
v_call: TRBV6-4
cdr3_aa: CASSDGGGRGFQETQYF
cdr3_nt: TGTGCCAGCAGTGACGGGGGCGGGAGGGGTTTTCAAGAGACCCAGTACTTC

clone_size: -
j_call: TRBJ2-3
d_call: -
v_call: TRBV25-1
cdr3_aa: CASVGMGGDTQYF
cdr3_nt: TGTGCCAGCGTTGGCATGGGGGGAGATACGCAGTATTTT

clone_size: many
j_call: TRBJ1-2
d_call: TRBD1
v_call: TRBV7-9
cdr3_aa: CASSPTGESYGYTF
cdr3_nt: TGTGCCAGCAGCCCCACAGGGGAGTCGTATGGCTACACCTTC

clone_size: -
j_call: TRBJ2-5
d_call: -
v_call: TRBV7-3
cdr3_aa: CASSLGAPRETQYF
cdr3_nt: TGTGCCAGCAGCTTAGGGGCTCCCCGAGAGACCCAGTACTTC

clone_size: -
j_call: TRBJ2-2
d_call: TRBD2
v_call: TRBV11-2
cdr3_aa: CASSYSRLAGGNEQFF
cdr3_nt: TGTGCCAGCAGTTACTCGAGACTAGCGGGAGGCAATGAGCAGTTTTTT

clone_size: -
j_call: TRBJ2-1
d_call: TRBD2
v_call: TRBV11-2
cdr3_aa: CASSFMSSGTGEQFF
cdr3_nt: TGTGCCAGCAGCTTTATGTCTAGCGGGACGGGCGAGCAGTTCTTC

clone_size: many
j_call: TRBJ2-6
d_call: TRBD2
v_call: TRBV5-5
cdr3_aa: CASSSPRGAGANVLTF
cdr3_nt: TGTGCCAGCAGCTCACCACGGGGGGCTGGGGCCAACGTCCTGACTTTC